The 31 T cell receptor beta chains given below trace back to one sample, sequenced in a study of T-cell memory formation after mild COVID-19. TCRdb re-analysed the 5' RACE reads in MiXCR, keeping a single row per CDR3 protein. Of around 80,000 distinct CDR3 sequences in the sample, roughly 13% were seen once. The sequenced material came from PBMCs or a T cell subset sorted from them (not recorded which). These receptors all stem from a man aged 18 to 29 who had mild COVID-19 (a few samples of this study predate the infection). Cell type and time point are not known.

This clonotype was counted a few times. The genes are TRBV27 and TRBJ2-2; D might be TRBD1 or TRBD2, each matching 5 bases. With 6 bases removed from V and 6 bases from J, the gap between germline ends came to 14 bases. CDR3 length equals 14 residues. Germline V gene data show CDR1 as MNHEY and CDR2 as SMNVEV (reference sequence). CDR3 region: CASSPSPGPGELFF. In DNA, the CDR3 is TGTGCCAGCAGCCCCTCGCCGGGGCCCGGGGAGCTGTTTTTT.

This rearrangement joins TRBV9 to TRBJ1-4; no reliable D call. Deletions cut 1 base from V and 8 bases from J, with 12 bases between. The length of the CDR3 is 14 residues. Germline CDR1 SGDLS, CDR2 YYNGEE. The CDR3, as DNA: TGTGCCAGCAGCGTATCTGGAGAGAGGGAAAAACTGTTTTTT. Protein product: CASSVSGEREKLFF.

This chain uses TRBV29-1 with TRBJ1-2, with TRBD1 matching over 8 bases. This CDR3 has 11 amino acids. Germline-derived CDR1 and CDR2 are SQVTM and ANQGSEA. V trimming: 6 bases; J trimming: 7 bases; junction bases outside the gene matches: 4. The CDR3 coding sequence is TGCAGCGTCCCACAGGGGGTTGGCTACACCTTC. This translates into CSVPQGVGYTF.

The rearrangement links TRBV6-5 to TRBJ2-1; 11 positions agree with TRBD2. CDR1 and CDR2 from the germline V gene are MNHEY and SVGAGI. The V segment lost 9 bases and the J segment 9 bases; nucleotides outside the gene matches: 7. The CDR3 covers 13 residues. The chain's CDR3 is CASRLAGMSEQFF. The DNA for the CDR3 is TGTGCCAGTCGACTAGCGGGGATGTCTGAGCAGTTCTTC.

This clonotype showed up many times. The genes are TRBV24-1 and TRBJ2-1; 9 bases agree with TRBD1. CDR1 is KGHDR, CDR2 SFDVKD, per germline. The V and J ends lost 9 bases and 8 bases, in that order; junction bases with no gene match: 13. The CDR3 is 15 residues long. The CDR3 nucleotides read TGTGCCACCGCCCCGGGACAGGGTGTTTTTCATGAGCAGTTCTTC. Its translation: CATAPGQGVFHEQFF.

J is TRBJ1-4 and V is TRBV11-2; D uncertain. The CDR3 is 16 residues long. Deletions cut 1 base from V and 0 bases from J, with 9 bases between. From germline, CDR1 is SGHAT and CDR2 FQNNGV. CDR3 DNA sequence: TGTGCCAGCAGCTTAGTACCTTATGCAACTAATGAAAAACTGTTTTTT. Protein product: CASSLVPYATNEKLFF.

The rearrangement joins TRBV5-1 to TRBJ1-6; D may be TRBD1 (6 bases). V was clipped by 5 bases and J by 0 bases, with 9 bases between them. Germline CDR1 reads SGHRS; CDR2 reads YFSETQ. This CDR3 comprises 15 residues. The CDR3 sequence: CASRGGSSYNSPLHF. DNA of the CDR3: TGCGCCAGCAGAGGGGGGAGCTCCTATAATTCACCCCTCCACTTT.

V and J are TRBV6-2 or TRBV6-3 and TRBJ2-7; 9 bases map to TRBD1. The germline CDR1 and CDR2 sequences are MNHEY and SVGEGT. There are 15 residues in the CDR3. The V gene end was trimmed by 4 bases and the J gene end by 2 bases; junction bases not matched to a gene: 6. The CDR3 spells CASSSGGQGPYEQYV. CDR3 sequence (DNA): TGTGCCAGCAGTTCCGGGGGACAGGGCCCCTACGAGCAGTACGTC.

The chain carries TRBV6-5 and TRBJ2-7, with D possibly matching TRBD1 (6 bases). The CDR3 sequence is 14 residues long. Trimming took off 4 bases at V and 3 bases at J, with 13 bases between the two ends. Germline V gene lookup returns CDR1 MNHEY and CDR2 SVGAGI. Here the CDR3 DNA reads TGTGCCAGCAGTTCGGGACAAACTCTCTACGAGCAGTACGTC. It translates to CASSSGQTLYEQYV.

The chain joins TRBV5-8 to TRBJ2-7; D uncertain. CDR1 is SGHTS and CDR2 is YDEGEE in the germline V gene. The CDR3 spans 13 residues. V shed 2 bases and J shed 3 bases, with 9 bases lying between them. The CDR3 is CASSFELGYEQYV. Written as DNA, the CDR3 is TGTGCCAGCAGCTTCGAACTCGGCTACGAGCAGTACGTC.

This clonotype has just a few counts. This chain connects TRBV4-1 to TRBJ2-1; tentative D call: TRBD2 (5 bases). V lost 1 base to trimming and J lost 10 bases, with 8 bases between them. Germline V CDR1 and CDR2: MGHRA, YSYEKL. The CDR3 consists of 12 residues. The CDR3 loop is CASSQGAGEQFF. The CDR3 DNA is TGCGCCAGCAGCCAAGGGGCGGGCGAGCAGTTCTTC.

This clonotype was seen a handful of times. This chain joins TRBV4-3 and TRBJ1-1, with D possibly matching TRBD1 (6 bases). V lost 4 bases to trimming and J lost 5 bases, with 17 bases between them. Germline lookup yields CDR1 LGHNA and CDR2 YSLEER. The CDR3 runs 15 residues. The CDR3 reads CASSPRGGGTTEAFF. The CDR3 coding sequence is TGCGCCAGCAGCCCAAGAGGGGGGGGCACGACTGAAGCTTTCTTT.

Only a few counts were recorded for this clonotype. The chain is built from TRBV4-3 and TRBJ1-2, with D possibly matching TRBD1 (5 bases). Trimming removed 0 bases from V and 4 bases from J, with 15 bases in between. The V gene's germline CDR1 is LGHNA and CDR2 YSLEER. CDR3 length: 16 amino acids. The CDR3 DNA is TGCGCCAGCAGCCAAGAAGTTCAGGGTTCCGCCTATGGCTACACCTTC. Residues: CASSQEVQGSAYGYTF.

The genes are TRBV6-1 and TRBJ2-1; D perhaps matches TRBD1 (5 bases). The V end lost 2 bases, the J end lost 12 bases, and 14 bases lay between the germline ends. The CDR3 length is 13 residues. Germline lookup yields CDR1 MNHNS and CDR2 SASEGT. CDR3 in amino acids: CASSERGGGWQFF. For the CDR3, the DNA is TGTGCCAGCAGTGAAAGGGGTGGTGGTTGGCAGTTCTTC.

This rearrangement joins TRBV7-9 to TRBJ2-1; D not resolved. The ends were cut back, 4 bases at V and 7 bases at J, with 8 bases in the middle. CDR3 length equals 12 residues. CDR1 is SEHNR, CDR2 FQNEAQ, per germline (reference sequence). This chain's CDR3 is CASSSDGNEQFF. CDR3 nucleotide sequence: TGTGCCAGCAGCTCGGACGGTAATGAGCAGTTCTTC.

The chain links TRBV11-2 to TRBJ2-7, with no clear D. Trimming pared 4 bases from V and 0 bases from J, leaving 16 bases between. Germline lookup yields CDR1 SGHAT and CDR2 FQNNGV. This CDR3 has 16 amino acids. The CDR3 spells CASSSVEVFLSYEQYF. The CDR3 DNA sequence: TGTGCCAGCAGCTCGGTCGAGGTATTTCTCTCCTACGAGCAGTACTTC.

The chain uses TRBV4-1 and TRBJ2-7, with a possible D match to TRBD1 (6 bases). Germline V CDR1 and CDR2: MGHRA, YSYEKL. The CDR3 loop spans 15 amino acids. Trimming took 1 base from V and 3 from J, leaving 13 bases between them. The CDR3 region has the DNA TGCGCCAGCAGCCAAGGGGCTGGGGGCAGCTACGAGCAGTACTTC. This codes for CASSQGAGGSYEQYF.

To note about this clonotype: Just one base apart from a much larger clone, this may be a read error. V gene TRBV6-1 combines with J gene TRBJ2-1; D might be TRBD2 (6 bases). The CDR3 totals 13 residues. The germline V and J ends were trimmed by 2 bases and 14 bases, with 16 bases remaining between them. Germline CDR1 is MNHNS and CDR2 is SASEGT. CDR3 amino acids: CASSEMAGNEKFF. The CDR3 DNA follows: TGTGCCAGCAGTGAAATGGCGGGGAACGAGAAGTTCTTC.

This clonotype has a count of ten or more. V usage is TRBV7-2 and J usage is TRBJ2-1, with 15 nucleotides matching TRBD2. CDR3 size: 15 residues. J gave up 9 bases and V 5 bases, and 5 bases lay outside the gene matches. Germline CDR1 SGHTA, CDR2 FQGNSA. The CDR3 protein is CASSRTSGGAGEQFF. The DNA of the CDR3 is TGTGCCAGCAGCCGGACTAGCGGGGGGGCCGGTGAGCAGTTCTTC.

This clonotype was seen a handful of times. The J gene is TRBJ2-1, the V gene TRBV30; tentatively, D is TRBD1 or TRBD2 (5 bases each). Germline values: CDR1 GTSNPN, CDR2 SVGIG (reference sequence). The CDR3 totals 12 residues. V dropped 3 bases and J dropped 10 bases, with 13 bases sitting between them. The CDR3 coding sequence is TGTGCCTGGAGCCACTTACGGGGCGAGCAGTTCTTC. It is translated as CAWSHLRGEQFF.

This clonotype was seen a few times. V and J are TRBV7-9 and TRBJ2-3, with 11 bases lining up with TRBD2. The V segment lost 5 bases and the J segment 4 bases; nucleotides outside the gene matches: 5. The CDR3 spans 15 residues. Germline CDR1 is SEHNR and CDR2 is FQNEAQ (reference sequence). CDR3 DNA sequence: TGTGCCAGCAGCCTTAGCGGGGGGGCCGCAGATACGCAGTATTTT. It translates to CASSLSGGAADTQYF.

This clonotype showed up just a few times. J is TRBJ2-1 and V is TRBV6-2 or TRBV6-3, with 7 bases lining up with TRBD1. The V gene end was trimmed by 5 bases and the J gene end by 8 bases; junction bases not matched to a gene: 9. CDR3 length: 14 amino acids. Germline V gives CDR1 MNHEY, CDR2 SVGEGT. CDR3 bases: TGTGCCAGCAGTAGCGGCACAGGGGTGTATGAGCAGTTCTTC. Translating it yields CASSSGTGVYEQFF.

This clonotype was seen only a few times. The chain recombines TRBV4-1 with TRBJ2-1, with D possibly TRBD2 on 5 matching bases. Germline CDR1 reads MGHRA; CDR2 reads YSYEKL. V was pared by 0 bases and J by 5 bases, with 11 bases between. The CDR3 spans 15 residues. Written as DNA, the CDR3 is TGCGCCAGCAGCCAAGATCGGGCTAGCAACAATGAGCAGTTCTTC. Its translation: CASSQDRASNNEQFF.

This chain uses TRBV7-9 with TRBJ2-2; D gene uncertain. CDR3 length equals 16 residues. The germline V and J ends were trimmed by 4 bases and 1 base, with 13 bases remaining between them. Germline CDR1 SEHNR, CDR2 FQNEAQ (reference sequence). The chain's CDR3 is CASSYKRKLNTGELFF. The CDR3 DNA reads TGTGCCAGCAGCTATAAGCGTAAATTGAACACCGGGGAGCTGTTTTTT.

This clonotype was counted between two and nine times. CDR3 sequence (DNA): TGTGCCGAGGCAGGGCAGGGAGACACCGGGGAGCTGTTTTTT. This encodes CAEAGQGDTGELFF. V is TRBV10-3 and J is TRBJ2-2; D may correspond to TRBD1 or TRBD2 (5 bases each). The CDR3 has 14 amino acids. V gave up 11 bases and J gave up 3 bases, with 16 bases separating them. Germline CDR1 reads ENHRY; CDR2 reads SYGVKD.

V is TRBV11-3 and J is TRBJ2-1; D gene unclear. Germline V gene data show CDR1 as SGHNT and CDR2 as YENEEA. V gave up 3 bases and J gave up 2 bases, with 11 bases separating them. CDR3 length equals 15 residues. The CDR3 reads CASSFSPRPYNEQFF. The CDR3 DNA sequence: TGTGCCAGCAGCTTTTCCCCCCGGCCCTACAATGAGCAGTTCTTC.

The chain is built from TRBV6-5 and TRBJ1-5; tentative D call: TRBD1 (5 bases). CDR1 and CDR2 (germline): MNHEY, SVGAGI. Trimming took 7 bases from V and 4 from J, leaving 17 bases between them. The CDR3 covers 15 residues. This chain's CDR3 is CASTGFRSFNQPQHF. The CDR3 bases are TGTGCCAGCACAGGGTTCCGGAGCTTTAATCAGCCCCAGCATTTT.

This clonotype occurred a few times. The V call is TRBV7-6, the J call TRBJ2-1, with D possibly being TRBD1 (5 bases). Trimming cost V 4 bases and J 6 bases, with 10 bases left between them. There are 13 residues in the CDR3. Germline loops: CDR1 SGHVS, CDR2 FNYEAQ. The CDR3 DNA reads TGTGCCAGCAGCTCCGGACAAAGCAATGAGCAGTTCTTC. Its protein product is CASSSGQSNEQFF.

This clonotype was counted at least ten times. J is TRBJ1-6 and V is TRBV20-1, with TRBD1 as a possible D gene (6 bases). The CDR3 sequence is 14 residues long. Between the trimmed V and J ends, which lost 1 base and 7 bases, there was a span of 11 bases. CDR1 is DFQATT, CDR2 SNEGSKA, per germline (reference sequence). The chain's CDR3 is CSARGHRENSPLHF. The CDR3 coding sequence is TGCAGTGCTAGAGGCCACAGGGAGAATTCACCCCTCCACTTT.

The gene calls are TRBV6-2 or TRBV6-3 and TRBJ2-1; 14 nucleotides line up with TRBD2. Per the germline V gene, CDR1 is MNHEY and CDR2 is SVGEGT. The CDR3 sequence is 17 residues long. The V segment lost 0 bases and the J segment 4 bases; nucleotides outside the gene matches: 2. The CDR3, as DNA: TGTGCCAGCAGTTACTCGGGGACTAGCGGGGGTTACAATGAGCAGTTCTTC. This gives the protein CASSYSGTSGGYNEQFF.

This chain uses TRBV3-1 with TRBJ2-1; weak D call: TRBD2 (6 bases). The ends were cut back, 6 bases at V and 3 bases at J, with 18 bases in the middle. The CDR3 covers 16 residues. Germline loops: CDR1 LGHDT, CDR2 YNNKEL (reference sequence). This CDR3 is CASSSSGTDNYNEQFF. The DNA of the CDR3 is TGTGCCAGCAGTTCGTCCGGGACTGACAACTACAATGAGCAGTTCTTC.